This T cell receptor (beta chain) was observed in a study of technical replicates of blood from several donors. V was shortened by 0 bases and J by 2 bases, with 11 bases between the two germline ends. This CDR3 region has 16 residues. Germline lookup yields CDR1 LGHNA and CDR2 YSLEER. Some clones are missing from TCRdb's copy, which holds only in-frame ones; the method was immunoSEQ multiplex PCR. Among approximately 29,000 clones, around 94% were seen once, and the ten largest hold roughly 4%. The chain uses TRBV4-3 and TRBJ1-3, with TRBD1 as a possible D gene (6 bases). This sequence was found in a human donor in good health. Some clones in this sample may be carry-over from other donors' samples. The sample comprised PBMCs. The CDR3 reads CASSQEARGPGNTIYF. CDR3 bases: TGCGCCAGCAGCCAAGAAGCCAGGGGTCCTGGAAACACCATATATTTT.